This TCR beta chain was retrieved from a study of identical twins. It was template switching that added a universal primer site, and there were unique molecular identifiers on the cDNA. From the 5' RACE reads, TCRdb called clonotypes with MiXCR, one entry per CDR3 protein. Of about 190,000 distinct CDR3 sequences listed, more than 15% were seen once; the top ten hold less than 45%. The V and J ends lost 9 bases and 5 bases respectively, with 19 bases between them. From germline, CDR1 is PRHDT and CDR2 FYEKMQ (reference sequence). The CDR3 loop spans 14 amino acids. The study, taken as a whole, reports: Models predicted less out-of-frame TCR alpha sharing in monozygotic twins than was found.

This clonotype was seen once. Its antigen is still unknown. This sample was shared with a second study, whose subject was T cells expressing NK-cell markers.

This receptor was obtained from a woman aged 18-29 years in good health. The sequenced material came from CD8+ T cells sorted from blood. The chain has TRBV13 and TRBJ1-1; a weak D match, TRBD1 (5 bases). CDR3 bases: TGTGCCAGTGAAAAGGGGACCCTAGGGACTGAAGCTTTCTTT. Translating it yields CASEKGTLGTEAFF. Drawing the rest from reference TRBV13 and TRBJ1-1, the complete variable domain is AAGVIQSPRHLIKEKRETATLKCYPIPRHDTVYWYQQGPGQDPQFLISFYEKMQSDKGSIPDRFSAQQFSDYHSELNMSSLELGDSALYFCASEKGTLGTEAFFGQGTRLTVV.